The 3 T cell receptor beta chains below all came from one sample that was sequenced in a study of regulatory T cells in long-lasting Graves disease. CDR3 regions were amplified by Arm-PCR using iRepertoire HTBI primers to build TCR beta libraries. TCRdb processed the multiplex PCR reads anew with MiXCR; each CDR3 protein has one entry. The sample yields about 620,000 distinct CDR3 sequences, 16% seen once. Time point defined: newly diagnosed GD, antithyroid drugs for less than 3 months. Generation of the TCR library employed RNA extracted from PBMCs. The sample was also linked to a second study, of T cells in Graves' hyperthyroidism and ophthalmopathy.

Sequenced material: peripheral blood mononuclear cells (PBMCs), taken at new diagnosis, from a patient treated with antithyroid drugs. These receptors were collected from a woman younger than 45 with Graves disease.

This clonotype has only a few counts. This rearrangement joins TRBV6-1 to TRBJ1-1; D unclear. Trimming removed 8 bases from V and 4 bases from J, with 17 bases in between. Germline CDR1 reads MNHNS; CDR2 reads SASEGT. The CDR3 is 14 amino acids. The CDR3 bases are TGTGCCAGCTTGGGCGTAAGTAGGAGCACTGAAGCTTTCTTT. It translates to CASLGVSRSTEAFF.

The chain uses TRBV18 and TRBJ2-1; D unclear. The CDR3 runs to 15 residues. Germline V lookup: CDR1 KGHSH, CDR2 LQKENI. Between the trimmed V and J ends, which lost 0 bases and 4 bases, there was a span of 10 bases. The CDR3 sequence is CASSPPELRYNEQFF. In nucleotides, the CDR3 is TGTGCCAGCTCACCACCCGAGTTAAGATACAATGAGCAGTTCTTC.

The table lists this clonotype with many counts. The rearrangement uses TRBV6-5 and TRBJ2-5; D may match TRBD1 or TRBD2 (5 bases each). In germline, CDR1 is MNHEY, CDR2 SVGAGI. V was cut by 4 bases and J by 0 bases, with 15 bases left in between. CDR3 length: 16 residues. The CDR3 loop reads CASSSFSWGYQETQYF. CDR3 nucleotide sequence: TGTGCCAGCAGTTCTTTTAGTTGGGGGTACCAAGAGACCCAGTACTTC.